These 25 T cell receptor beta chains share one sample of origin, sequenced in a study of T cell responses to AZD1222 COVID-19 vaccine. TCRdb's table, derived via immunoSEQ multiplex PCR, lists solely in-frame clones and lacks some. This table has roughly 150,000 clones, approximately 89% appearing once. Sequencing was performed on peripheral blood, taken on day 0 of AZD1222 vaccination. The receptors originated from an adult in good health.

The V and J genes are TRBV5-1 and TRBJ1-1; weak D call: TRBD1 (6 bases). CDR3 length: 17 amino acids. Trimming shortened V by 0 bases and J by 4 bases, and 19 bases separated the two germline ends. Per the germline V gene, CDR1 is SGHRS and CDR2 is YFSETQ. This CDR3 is CASSLGNLGGSPTEAFF. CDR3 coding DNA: TGCGCCAGCAGCTTGGGAAATCTAGGGGGATCCCCCACTGAAGCTTTCTTT.

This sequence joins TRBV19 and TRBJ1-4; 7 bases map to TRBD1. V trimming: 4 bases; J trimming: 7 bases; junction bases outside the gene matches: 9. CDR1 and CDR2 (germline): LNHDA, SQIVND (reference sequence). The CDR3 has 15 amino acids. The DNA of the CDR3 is TGTGCCAGTAGTACTGAGGGGGCGAGTGGTGAAAAACTGTTTTTT. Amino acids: CASSTEGASGEKLFF.

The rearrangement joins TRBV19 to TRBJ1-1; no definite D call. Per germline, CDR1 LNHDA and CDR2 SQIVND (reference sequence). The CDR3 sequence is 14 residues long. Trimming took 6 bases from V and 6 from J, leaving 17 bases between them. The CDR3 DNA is TGTGCCAGTAGCACACGGGAAAATATCCCTGAAGCTTTCTTT. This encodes CASSTRENIPEAFF.

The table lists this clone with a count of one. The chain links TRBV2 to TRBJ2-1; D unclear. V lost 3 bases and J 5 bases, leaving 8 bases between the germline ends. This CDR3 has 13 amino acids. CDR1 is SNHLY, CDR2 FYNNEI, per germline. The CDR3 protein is CASSEDGDNEQFF. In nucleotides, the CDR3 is TGTGCCAGCAGTGAGGATGGAGACAATGAGCAGTTCTTC.

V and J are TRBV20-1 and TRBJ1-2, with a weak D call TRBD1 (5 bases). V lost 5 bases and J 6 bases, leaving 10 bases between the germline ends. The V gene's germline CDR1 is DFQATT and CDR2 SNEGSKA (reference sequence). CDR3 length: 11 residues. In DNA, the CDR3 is TGCAGTGCTGCTGGGGGGAATGGCTACACCTTC. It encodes CSAAGGNGYTF.

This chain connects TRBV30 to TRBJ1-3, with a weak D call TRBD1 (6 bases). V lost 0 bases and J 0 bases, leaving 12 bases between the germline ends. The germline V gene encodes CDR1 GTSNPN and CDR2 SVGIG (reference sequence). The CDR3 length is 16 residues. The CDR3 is CAWSVQDRSSGNTIYF. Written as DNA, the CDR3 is TGTGCCTGGAGTGTACAGGACAGAAGCTCTGGAAACACCATATATTTT.

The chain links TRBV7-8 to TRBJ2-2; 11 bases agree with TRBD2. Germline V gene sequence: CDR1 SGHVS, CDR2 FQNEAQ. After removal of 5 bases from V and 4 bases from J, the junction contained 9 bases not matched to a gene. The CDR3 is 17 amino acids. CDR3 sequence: CASSLRRGLAGTGELFF. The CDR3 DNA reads TGTGCCAGCAGCCTAAGAAGAGGACTAGCGGGCACCGGGGAGCTGTTTTTT.

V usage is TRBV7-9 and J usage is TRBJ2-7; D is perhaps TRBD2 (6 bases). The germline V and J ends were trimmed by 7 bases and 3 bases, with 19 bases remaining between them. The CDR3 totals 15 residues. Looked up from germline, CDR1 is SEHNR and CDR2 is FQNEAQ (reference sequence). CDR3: CASNEVADRNYEQYF. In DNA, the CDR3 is TGTGCCAGCAACGAGGTAGCGGACCGGAACTACGAGCAGTACTTC. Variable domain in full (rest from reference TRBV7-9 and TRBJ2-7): DTGVSQNPRHKITKRGQNVTFRCDPISEHNRLYWYRQTLGQGPEFLTYFQNEAQLEKSRLLSDRFSAERPKGSFSTLEIQRTEQGDSAMYLCASNEVADRNYEQYFGPGTRLTVT.

In DNA form, the CDR3 reads TGTGCCAGCAGCTTTCAGGGAGGCGAGCAGTACTTC. It codes for CASSFQGGEQYF. V is TRBV11-3 and J is TRBJ2-7; the D gene is possibly TRBD2 (6 bases). CDR3 length equals 12 residues. The V and J ends lost 3 bases and 6 bases respectively, with 9 bases between them. The germline CDR1 and CDR2 sequences are SGHNT and YENEEA.

DNA for the CDR3: TGCGCCAGCAGCCAAGGGCGCATCCTAGGGGATACGCAGTATTTT. Protein sequence: CASSQGRILGDTQYF. The J gene is TRBJ2-3, the V gene TRBV4-3; D remains ambiguous. Germline assignment: CDR1 LGHNA and CDR2 YSLEER. V lost 1 base and J 6 bases, leaving 14 bases between the germline ends. This CDR3 region has 15 residues.

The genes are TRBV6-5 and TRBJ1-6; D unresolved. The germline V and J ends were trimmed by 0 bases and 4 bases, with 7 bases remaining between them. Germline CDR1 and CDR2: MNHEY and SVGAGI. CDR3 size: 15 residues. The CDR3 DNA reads TGTGCCAGCAGTTACTCACAGCTTTATAATTCACCCCTCCACTTT. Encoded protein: CASSYSQLYNSPLHF.

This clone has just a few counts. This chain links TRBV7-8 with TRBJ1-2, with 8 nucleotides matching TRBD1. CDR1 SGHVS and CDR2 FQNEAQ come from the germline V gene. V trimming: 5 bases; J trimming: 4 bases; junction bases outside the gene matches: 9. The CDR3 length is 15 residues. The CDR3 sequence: CASSGWQGAVYGYTF. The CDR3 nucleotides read TGTGCCAGCAGCGGGTGGCAGGGGGCGGTCTATGGCTACACCTTC. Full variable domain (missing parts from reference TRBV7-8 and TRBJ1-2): GAGVSQSPRYKVAKRGQDVALRCDPISGHVSLFWYQQALGQGPEFLTYFQNEAQLDKSGLPSDRFFAERPEGSVSTLKIQRTQQEDSAVYLCASSGWQGAVYGYTFGSGTRLTVV.

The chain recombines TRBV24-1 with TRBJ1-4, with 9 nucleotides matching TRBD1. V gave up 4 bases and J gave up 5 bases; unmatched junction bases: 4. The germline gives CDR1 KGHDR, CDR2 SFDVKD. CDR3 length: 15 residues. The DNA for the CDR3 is TGTGCCACCAGTGACTCCGGACAGGGGAATGAAAAACTGTTTTTT. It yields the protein CATSDSGQGNEKLFF.

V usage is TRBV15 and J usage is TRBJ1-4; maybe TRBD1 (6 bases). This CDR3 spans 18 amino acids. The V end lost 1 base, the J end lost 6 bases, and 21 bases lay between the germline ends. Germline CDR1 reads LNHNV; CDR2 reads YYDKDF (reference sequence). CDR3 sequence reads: CATSRVGVSAGEHEKLFF. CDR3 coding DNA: TGTGCCACCAGCAGAGTAGGGGTTTCGGCAGGGGAACATGAAAAACTGTTTTTT.

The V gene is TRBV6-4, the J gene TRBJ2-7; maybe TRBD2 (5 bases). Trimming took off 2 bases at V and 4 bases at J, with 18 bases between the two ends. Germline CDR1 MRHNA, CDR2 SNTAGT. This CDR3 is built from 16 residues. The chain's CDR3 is CASSDVFVRREYEQYF. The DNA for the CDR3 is TGTGCCAGCAGTGACGTTTTTGTGAGAAGGGAGTACGAGCAGTACTTC.

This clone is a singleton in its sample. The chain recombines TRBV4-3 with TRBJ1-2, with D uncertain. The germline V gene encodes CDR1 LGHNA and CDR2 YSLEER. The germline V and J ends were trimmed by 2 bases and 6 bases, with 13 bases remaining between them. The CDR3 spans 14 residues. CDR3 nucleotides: TGCGCCAGCAGCCAATTGGCAGGACGGAATGGCTACACCTTC. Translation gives CASSQLAGRNGYTF.

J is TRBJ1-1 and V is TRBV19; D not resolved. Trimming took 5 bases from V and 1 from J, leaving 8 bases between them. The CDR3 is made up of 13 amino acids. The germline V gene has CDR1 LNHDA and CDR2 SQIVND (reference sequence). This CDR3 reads CASSQGRNTEAFF. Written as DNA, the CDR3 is TGTGCCAGTAGTCAAGGCAGGAACACTGAAGCTTTCTTT.

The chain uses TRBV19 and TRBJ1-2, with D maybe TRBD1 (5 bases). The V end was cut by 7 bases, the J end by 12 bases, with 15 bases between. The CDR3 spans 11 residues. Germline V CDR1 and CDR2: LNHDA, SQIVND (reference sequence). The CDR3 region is CASMGTAIHTF. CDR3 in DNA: TGTGCCAGTATGGGGACGGCGATTCACACCTTC.

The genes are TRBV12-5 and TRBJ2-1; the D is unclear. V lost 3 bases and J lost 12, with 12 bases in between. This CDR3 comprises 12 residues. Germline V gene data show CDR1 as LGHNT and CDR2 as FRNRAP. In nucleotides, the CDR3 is TGTGCTAGTGGTTTTCAGCTTCTAGGGCAGTTCTTC. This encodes CASGFQLLGQFF.

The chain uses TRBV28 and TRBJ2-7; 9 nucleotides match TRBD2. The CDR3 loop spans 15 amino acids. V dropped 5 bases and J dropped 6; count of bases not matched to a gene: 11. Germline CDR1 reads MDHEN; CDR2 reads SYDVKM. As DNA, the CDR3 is TGTGCCAGCAGTGCAATAGCGGGAGACCGAGGCGAGCAGTACTTC. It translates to CASSAIAGDRGEQYF.

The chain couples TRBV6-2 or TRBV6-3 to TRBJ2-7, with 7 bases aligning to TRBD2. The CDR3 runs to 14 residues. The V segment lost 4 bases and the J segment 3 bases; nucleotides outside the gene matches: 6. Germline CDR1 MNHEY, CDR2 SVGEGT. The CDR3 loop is CASSSREGRYEQYF. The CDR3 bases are TGTGCCAGCAGTTCGAGGGAGGGCCGCTACGAGCAGTACTTC.

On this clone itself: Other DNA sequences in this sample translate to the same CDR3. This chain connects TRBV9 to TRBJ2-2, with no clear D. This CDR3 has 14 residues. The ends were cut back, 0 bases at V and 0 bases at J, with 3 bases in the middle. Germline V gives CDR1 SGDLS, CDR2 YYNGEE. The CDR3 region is CASSVAANTGELFF. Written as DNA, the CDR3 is TGTGCCAGCAGCGTAGCGGCGAACACCGGGGAGCTGTTTTTT.

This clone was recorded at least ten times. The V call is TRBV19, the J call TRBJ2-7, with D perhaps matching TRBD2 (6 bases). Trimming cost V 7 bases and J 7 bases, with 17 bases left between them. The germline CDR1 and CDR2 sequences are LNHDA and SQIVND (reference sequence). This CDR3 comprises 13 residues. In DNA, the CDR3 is TGTGCCAGTACTACTACCCTCGGGGGTGAGCAGTACTTC. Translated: CASTTTLGGEQYF.

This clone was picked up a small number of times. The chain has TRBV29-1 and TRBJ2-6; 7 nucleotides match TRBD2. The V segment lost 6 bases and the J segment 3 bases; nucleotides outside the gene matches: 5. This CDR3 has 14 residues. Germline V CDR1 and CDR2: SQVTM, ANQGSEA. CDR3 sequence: CSVRAGYGANVLTF. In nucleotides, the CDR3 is TGCAGCGTCCGAGCGGGATATGGGGCCAACGTCCTGACTTTC.

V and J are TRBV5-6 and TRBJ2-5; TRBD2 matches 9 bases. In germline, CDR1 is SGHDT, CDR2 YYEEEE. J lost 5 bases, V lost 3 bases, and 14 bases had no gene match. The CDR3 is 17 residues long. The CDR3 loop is CASSSPPGSGRFETQYF. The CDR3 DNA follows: TGTGCCAGCAGCTCTCCACCGGGTAGCGGGAGATTTGAGACCCAGTACTTC.